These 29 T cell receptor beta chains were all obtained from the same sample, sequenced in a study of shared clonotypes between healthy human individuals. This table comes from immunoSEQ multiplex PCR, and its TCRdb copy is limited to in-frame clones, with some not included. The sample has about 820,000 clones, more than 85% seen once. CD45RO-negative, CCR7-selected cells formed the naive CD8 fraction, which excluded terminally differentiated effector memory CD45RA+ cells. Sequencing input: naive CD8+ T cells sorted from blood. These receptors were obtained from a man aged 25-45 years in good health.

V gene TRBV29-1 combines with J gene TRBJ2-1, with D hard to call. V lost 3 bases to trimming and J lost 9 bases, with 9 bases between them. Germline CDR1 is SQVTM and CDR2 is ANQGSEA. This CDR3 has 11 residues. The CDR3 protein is CSVEVELEQFF. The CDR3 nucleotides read TGCAGCGTTGAGGTGGAGCTTGAGCAGTTCTTC.

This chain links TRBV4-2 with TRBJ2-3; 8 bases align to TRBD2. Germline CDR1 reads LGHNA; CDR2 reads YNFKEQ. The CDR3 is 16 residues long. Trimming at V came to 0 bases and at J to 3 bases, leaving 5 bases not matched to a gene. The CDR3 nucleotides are TGTGCCAGCAGCCAAGATTCGAGCGGGAGAACAGATACGCAGTATTTT. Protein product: CASSQDSSGRTDTQYF.

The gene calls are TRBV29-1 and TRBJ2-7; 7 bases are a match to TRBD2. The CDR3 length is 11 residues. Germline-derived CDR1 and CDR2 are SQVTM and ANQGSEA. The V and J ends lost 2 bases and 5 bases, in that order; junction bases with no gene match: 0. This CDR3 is CSVESGNEQYF. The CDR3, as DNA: TGCAGCGTTGAAAGCGGGAACGAGCAGTACTTC.

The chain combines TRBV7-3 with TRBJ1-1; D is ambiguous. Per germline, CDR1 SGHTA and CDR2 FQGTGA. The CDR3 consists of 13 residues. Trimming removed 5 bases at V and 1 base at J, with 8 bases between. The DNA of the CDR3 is TGTGCCAGCAGCCAAGAACCGAACACTGAAGCTTTCTTT. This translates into CASSQEPNTEAFF.

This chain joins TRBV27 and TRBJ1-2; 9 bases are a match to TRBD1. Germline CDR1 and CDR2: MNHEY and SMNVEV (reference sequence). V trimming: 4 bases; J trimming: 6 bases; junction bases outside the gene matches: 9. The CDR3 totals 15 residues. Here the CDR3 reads CASSSGTGSSHGYTF. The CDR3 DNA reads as TGTGCCAGCAGTTCGGGGACAGGGAGTAGTCATGGCTACACCTTC.

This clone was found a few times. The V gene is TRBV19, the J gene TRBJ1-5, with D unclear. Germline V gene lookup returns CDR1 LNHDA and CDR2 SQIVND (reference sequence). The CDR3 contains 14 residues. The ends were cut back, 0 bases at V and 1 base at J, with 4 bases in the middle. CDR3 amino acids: CASSIEGSNQPQHF. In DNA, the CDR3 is TGTGCCAGTAGTATAGAGGGCAGCAATCAGCCCCAGCATTTT.

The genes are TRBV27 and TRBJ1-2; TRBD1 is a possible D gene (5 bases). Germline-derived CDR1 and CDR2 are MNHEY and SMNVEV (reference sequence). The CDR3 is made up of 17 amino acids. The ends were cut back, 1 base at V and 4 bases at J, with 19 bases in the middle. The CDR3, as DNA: TGTGCCAGCAGTTTATTGGGGGTGAAGGGCCTAGGCTATGGCTACACCTTC. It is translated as CASSLLGVKGLGYGYTF.

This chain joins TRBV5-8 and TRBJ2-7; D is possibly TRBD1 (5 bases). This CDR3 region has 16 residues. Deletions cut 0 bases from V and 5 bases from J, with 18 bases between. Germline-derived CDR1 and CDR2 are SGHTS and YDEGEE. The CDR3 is CASSLVPPPGNNEQYF. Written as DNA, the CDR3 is TGTGCCAGCAGCTTGGTCCCGCCCCCAGGGAATAACGAGCAGTACTTC.

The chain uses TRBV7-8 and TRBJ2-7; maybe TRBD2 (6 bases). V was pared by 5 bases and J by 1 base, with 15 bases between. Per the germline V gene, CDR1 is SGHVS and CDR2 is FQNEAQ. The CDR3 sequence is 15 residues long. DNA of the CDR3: TGTGCCAGCAGCCCCCGGGCGGGGCCTTCCTACGAGCAGTACTTC. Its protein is CASSPRAGPSYEQYF.

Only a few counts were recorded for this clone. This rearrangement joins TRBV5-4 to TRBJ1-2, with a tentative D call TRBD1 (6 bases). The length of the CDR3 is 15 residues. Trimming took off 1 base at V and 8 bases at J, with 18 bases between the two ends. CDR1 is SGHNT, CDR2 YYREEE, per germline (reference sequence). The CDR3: CASSLISQGGGGYTF. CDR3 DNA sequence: TGTGCCAGCAGCTTGATTTCACAGGGTGGAGGCGGCTACACCTTC.

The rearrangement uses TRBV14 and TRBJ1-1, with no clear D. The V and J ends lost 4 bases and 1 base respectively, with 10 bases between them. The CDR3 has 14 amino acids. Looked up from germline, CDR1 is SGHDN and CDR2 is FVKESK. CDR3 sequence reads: CASSRLLGNTEAFF. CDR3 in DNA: TGTGCCAGCAGCCGCCTCCTGGGGAACACTGAAGCTTTCTTT.

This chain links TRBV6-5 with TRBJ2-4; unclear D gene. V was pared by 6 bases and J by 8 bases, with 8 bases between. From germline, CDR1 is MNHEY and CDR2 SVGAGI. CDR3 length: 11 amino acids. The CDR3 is CASSGGDIQYF. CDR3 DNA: TGTGCCAGCAGCGGCGGCGACATTCAGTACTTC.

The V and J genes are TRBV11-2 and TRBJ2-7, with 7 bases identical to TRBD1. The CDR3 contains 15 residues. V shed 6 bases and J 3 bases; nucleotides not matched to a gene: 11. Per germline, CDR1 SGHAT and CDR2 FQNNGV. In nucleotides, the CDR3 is TGTGCCAGCAGAGAATCCGGGACAGAGATCTACGAGCAGTACTTC. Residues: CASRESGTEIYEQYF.

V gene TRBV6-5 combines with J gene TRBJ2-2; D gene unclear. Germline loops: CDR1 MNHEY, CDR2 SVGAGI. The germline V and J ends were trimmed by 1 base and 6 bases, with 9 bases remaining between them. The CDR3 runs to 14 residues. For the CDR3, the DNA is TGTGCCAGCAGTTACTTGCAGGCCTCCGGGGAGCTGTTTTTT. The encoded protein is CASSYLQASGELFF.

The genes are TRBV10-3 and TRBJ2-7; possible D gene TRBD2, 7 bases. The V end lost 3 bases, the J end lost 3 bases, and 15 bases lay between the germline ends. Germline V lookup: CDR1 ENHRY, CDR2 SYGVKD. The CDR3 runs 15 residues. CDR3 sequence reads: CAISDPGGILYEQYF. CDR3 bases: TGTGCCATCAGTGATCCGGGGGGCATACTCTACGAGCAGTACTTC.

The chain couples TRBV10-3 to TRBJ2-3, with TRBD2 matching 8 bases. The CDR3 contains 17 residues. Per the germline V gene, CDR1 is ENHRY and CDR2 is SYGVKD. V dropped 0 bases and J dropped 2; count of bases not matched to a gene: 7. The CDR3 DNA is TGTGCCATCAGTGAGTCGATATTAGCGGGACCCACAGATACGCAGTATTTT. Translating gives CAISESILAGPTDTQYF.

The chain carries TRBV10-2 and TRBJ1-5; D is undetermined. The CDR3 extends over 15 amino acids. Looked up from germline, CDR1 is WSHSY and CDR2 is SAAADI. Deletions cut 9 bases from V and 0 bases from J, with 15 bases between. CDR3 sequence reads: CASKESGYSNQPQHF. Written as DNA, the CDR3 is TGCGCCAGTAAAGAGTCCGGGTATAGCAATCAGCCCCAGCATTTT.

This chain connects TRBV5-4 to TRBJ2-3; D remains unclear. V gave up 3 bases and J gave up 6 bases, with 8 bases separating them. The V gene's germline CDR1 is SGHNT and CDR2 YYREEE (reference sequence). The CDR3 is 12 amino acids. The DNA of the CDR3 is TGTGCCAGCAGCTCCGCTAGGGATACGCAGTATTTT. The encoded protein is CASSSARDTQYF.

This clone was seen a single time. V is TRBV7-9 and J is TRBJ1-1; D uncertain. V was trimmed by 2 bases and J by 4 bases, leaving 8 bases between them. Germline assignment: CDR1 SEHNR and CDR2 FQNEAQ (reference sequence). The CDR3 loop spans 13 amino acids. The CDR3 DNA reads TGTGCCAGCAGCTTATCAGAGGCCACTGAAGCTTTCTTT. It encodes CASSLSEATEAFF.

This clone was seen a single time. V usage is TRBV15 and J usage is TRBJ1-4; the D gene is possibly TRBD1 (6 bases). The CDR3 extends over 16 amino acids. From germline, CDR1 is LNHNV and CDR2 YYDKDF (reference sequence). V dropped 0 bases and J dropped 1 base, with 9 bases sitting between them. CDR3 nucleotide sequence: TGTGCCACCAGCAGAGATAAGGACAGAACTAATGAAAAACTGTTTTTT. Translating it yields CATSRDKDRTNEKLFF.

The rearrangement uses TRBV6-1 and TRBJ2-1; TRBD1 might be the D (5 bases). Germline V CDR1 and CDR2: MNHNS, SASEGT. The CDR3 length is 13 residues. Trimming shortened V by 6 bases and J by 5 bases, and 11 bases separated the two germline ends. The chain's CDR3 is CASSIDRNNEQFF. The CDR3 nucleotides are TGTGCCAGCAGCATCGACAGAAACAATGAGCAGTTCTTC.

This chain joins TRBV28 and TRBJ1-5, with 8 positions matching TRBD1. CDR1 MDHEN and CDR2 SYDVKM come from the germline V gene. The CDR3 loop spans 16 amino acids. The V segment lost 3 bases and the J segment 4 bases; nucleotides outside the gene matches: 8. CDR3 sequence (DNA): TGTGCCAGCAGTTTTCGGGCGGGACAGGAGAATCAGCCCCAGCATTTT. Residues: CASSFRAGQENQPQHF.

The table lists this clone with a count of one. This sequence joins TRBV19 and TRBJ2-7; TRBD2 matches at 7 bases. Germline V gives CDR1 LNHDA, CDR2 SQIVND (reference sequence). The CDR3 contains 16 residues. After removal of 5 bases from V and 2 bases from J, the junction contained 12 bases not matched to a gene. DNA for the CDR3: TGTGCCAGTAGTGGAGCGGGGTCTCAGGGTCCCTACGAGCAGTACTTC. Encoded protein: CASSGAGSQGPYEQYF.

CDR3 in amino acids: CASSLGMTGELFF. CDR3 coding DNA: TGTGCCAGCAGTTTAGGGATGACCGGGGAGCTGTTTTTT. This chain joins TRBV28 and TRBJ2-2; no definite D call. Trimming pared 2 bases from V and 5 bases from J, leaving 6 bases between. The germline gives CDR1 MDHEN, CDR2 SYDVKM. CDR3 length: 13 amino acids.

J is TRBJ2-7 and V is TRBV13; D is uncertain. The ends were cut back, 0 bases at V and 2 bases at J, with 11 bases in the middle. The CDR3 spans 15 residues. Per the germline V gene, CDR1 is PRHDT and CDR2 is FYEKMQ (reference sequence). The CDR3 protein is CASSLGPTPPYEQYF. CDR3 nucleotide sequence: TGTGCCAGCAGCTTAGGCCCTACGCCTCCCTACGAGCAGTACTTC.

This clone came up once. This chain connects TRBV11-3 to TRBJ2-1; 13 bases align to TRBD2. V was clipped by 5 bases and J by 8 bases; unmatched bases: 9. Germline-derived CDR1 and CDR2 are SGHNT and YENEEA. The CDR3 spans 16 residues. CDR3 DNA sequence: TGTGCCAGCAGCCCCCGGACTAGCGGGAGTCGCGATGAGCAGTTCTTC. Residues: CASSPRTSGSRDEQFF.

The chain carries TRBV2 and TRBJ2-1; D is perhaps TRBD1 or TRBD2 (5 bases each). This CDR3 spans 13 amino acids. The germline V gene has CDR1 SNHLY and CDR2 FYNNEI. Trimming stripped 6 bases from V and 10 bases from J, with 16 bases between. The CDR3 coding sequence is TGTGCCAGCAGGGAACCCGGGGCAGGGGAGCAGTTCTTC. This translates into CASREPGAGEQFF.

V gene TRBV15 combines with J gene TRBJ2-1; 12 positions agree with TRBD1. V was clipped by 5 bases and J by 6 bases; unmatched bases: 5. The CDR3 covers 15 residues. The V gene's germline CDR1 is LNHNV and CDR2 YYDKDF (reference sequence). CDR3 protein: CATSGRDRGLNEQFF. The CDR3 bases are TGTGCCACCAGCGGCCGGGACAGGGGGCTCAATGAGCAGTTCTTC.

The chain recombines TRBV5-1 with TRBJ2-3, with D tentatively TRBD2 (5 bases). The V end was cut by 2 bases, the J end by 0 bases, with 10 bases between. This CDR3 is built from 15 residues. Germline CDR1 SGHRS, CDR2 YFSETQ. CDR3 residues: CASSLGLSSTDTQYF. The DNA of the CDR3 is TGCGCCAGCAGCTTAGGACTGTCTAGCACAGATACGCAGTATTTT.